This T cell receptor (beta chain) was retrieved from a study of technical replicates of blood from a few donors. Germline CDR1 and CDR2: SGDLS and YYNGEE. Trimming cost V 4 bases and J 8 bases; bases outside gene matches: 9. This CDR3 is 15 amino acids long. Assay used: immunoSEQ multiplex PCR; TCRdb lists only in-frame clones, some missing. The profile shows 95,000 or so clones, roughly 95% of them singletons. V is TRBV9 and J is TRBJ1-4; TRBD1 matches 9 bases. This clonotype originated in a human donor in good health. The sequenced material came from T cells isolated from PBMCs. The CDR3 loop reads CASSPIDRGEEKLFF. CDR3 sequence (DNA): TGTGCCAGCAGCCCTATCGACAGGGGGGAGGAAAAACTGTTTTTT.